This T cell receptor (beta chain) comes out of a study of Tregs in tolerant kidney transplant recipients (dated 2019 in TCRdb). For the wider study: The study applied TCRbeta sequencing to find donor-specific regulatory T cells before combined kidney and bone marrow transplantation and then followed those same cells after transplant. General findings and caveats noted by the study authors: In tolerant patients, donor-specific Tregs expanded more than Tregs overall, which suggests antigen-driven rather than nonspecific expansion. For some patients the PCR primers changed over time, which made it impossible to compare the samples from those patients at the nucleotide level. Expanding Tregs with activated donor B cells appeared to identify the most biologically relevant and donor-specific TCRbeta repertoire. Although technical replication error seemed to be minimal, the question of biological reproducibility was not addressed directly. Because only a small number of patients were included, the study had limitations, and the results will need to be validated in larger populations as well as under other immunosuppression protocols.

In the germline V gene, CDR1 corresponds to SGHTA and CDR2 to FQGNSA. The CDR3, cysteine through phenylalanine, is 15 amino acids long. Just the 45-base CDR3 DNA is kept, in frame starting at base 1. Compared with germline, V lacks 2 bases and J lacks 4 bases; bases without a gene match: 4. Genomic DNA was extracted from sorted cells with the QIAGEN DNeasy Blood and Tissue Kit for TCRbeta CDR3 sequencing. Through immunoSEQ, high-throughput TCRbeta CDR3 sequencing was done commercially, including PCR amplification with internal controls and bias correction. On the study's bioinformatics: Unique productive TCRbeta sequences were defined by CDR3 nucleotide sequence where primers matched, otherwise by CDR3 amino acid sequence with Vbeta and Jbeta genes. To correct for sorting error, sequences found in more than one sorted population at a frequency ratio of 2:1 or less were discarded, and the remaining shared sequences were assigned to the population with the higher frequency. Sequences were defined as donor-reactive when expanded at least 5-fold in CFSE-low cells versus unstimulated cells and present at a frequency of at least 0.01% in CFSE-low cells. Repertoire divergence was quantified by Jensen-Shannon divergence calculated from the top 100 TCRbeta sequences ranked by frequency. When a sample had multiple sequencing runs, each run was corrected for sorting error separately and the runs were then pooled. TCRdb stores this immuneACCESS table with in-frame sequences only. Part of the clones is absent; in the studies checked, under half of the shortfall reflects unresolved V genes, and no reason is known for the rest. For V, J and clone size, that table is used; D and trimming come from the DNA. The sample contains around 61,000 clones, around 87% of them found a single time. Jointly, the top ten make up 3.5% to 4% of the sample.

Sample time point, as interpreted from the label and publication: 6 months after combined kidney and bone marrow transplant. The transplants used related donors with nonmyeloablative bone marrow transplantation, and mixed chimerism in the human trials was transient. Unstimulated Tregs (CD4+CD25+CD127-), CD4+ non-Tregs (CD4+CD25-), CD4 and CD8 cells were FACS-sorted from thawed PBMCs. The patients were several recipients of combined kidney and bone marrow transplants from the ITN036ST trial, and samples were available only for these trial subjects. Healthy control blood was separated into PBMCs by Ficoll density gradient and cryopreserved, and patient PBMCs were collected both before and after transplant. As regards this clone: Its recognized antigen is unknown. Base quality data are lacking; no much larger clone is found one base away.

Here the sequenced sample was CD4+ T cells from blood (PBMCs), taken 6 months after the transplant. The rearranged segments are TRBV7-2 and TRBJ1-2; 10 nucleotides in the junction match TRBD1. This clonotype originated in a human patient who received a combined kidney and bone marrow transplant. After a transplant, the donor of the graft may account for some T cells. The DNA sequence reads TGTGCCAGCAGCTTAAGCCGGACAGGGGGCTATGGCTACACCTTC. Translated, this is CASSLSRTGGYGYTF.